The T cell receptor beta chain described here comes from a study of cytomegalovirus exposure and HLA in healthy donors. The PCR ran on 60 Vbeta and 13 Jbeta primers. Method: immunoSEQ multiplex PCR; TCRdb's copy keeps in-frame clones and lacks some. Here the sample spans approximately 190,000 clones, 70% to 80% being singletons. The CDR3 has 14 amino acids. The V segment lost 3 bases and the J segment 9 bases; nucleotides outside the gene matches: 8. Germline V CDR1 and CDR2: LNHDA, SQIVND (reference sequence). The sequence derives from a woman aged 25 to 39 in good health and CMV-seropositive. This sequence joins TRBV19 and TRBJ2-1; TRBD1 matches 7 bases. The sample consisted of PBMCs. DNA of the CDR3: TGTGCCAGTAGTATCGGGGTAGGGGGCGGTGAGCAGTTCTTC. It translates to CASSIGVGGGEQFF.